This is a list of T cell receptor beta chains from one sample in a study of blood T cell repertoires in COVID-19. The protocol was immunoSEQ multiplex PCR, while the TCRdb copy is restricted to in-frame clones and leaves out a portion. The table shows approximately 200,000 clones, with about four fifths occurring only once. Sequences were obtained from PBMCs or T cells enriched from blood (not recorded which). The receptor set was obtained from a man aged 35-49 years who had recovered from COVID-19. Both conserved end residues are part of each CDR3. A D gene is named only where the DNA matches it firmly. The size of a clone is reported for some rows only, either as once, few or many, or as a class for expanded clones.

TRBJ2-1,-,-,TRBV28,TGTGCCAGCAGTTCGAGGAATGAGCAGTTCTTC,CASSSRNEQFF
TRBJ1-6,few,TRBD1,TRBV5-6,TGTGCCAGCAGCTTGGCCTCAGGACAGGGGCCAAACTCACCCCTCCACTTT,CASSLASGQGPNSPLHF
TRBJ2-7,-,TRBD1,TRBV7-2,TGTGCCAGCAGCCGTTCGAGGGACAGGGTTTTTCGAGTTAACTACGAGCAGTACTTC,CASSRSRDRVFRVNYEQYF
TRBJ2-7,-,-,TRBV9,TGTGCCAGCAGCGTAACTTCGTCTAACTACGAGCAGTACTTC,CASSVTSSNYEQYF
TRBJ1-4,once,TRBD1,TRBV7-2,TGTGCCAGCAGCGAAAGCGGAGACAGGGGTGCAAAACTGTTTTTT,CASSESGDRGAKLFF
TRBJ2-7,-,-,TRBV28,TGTGCCAGCAGTTCCTCGCCACCTAGCTCCTACGAGCAGTACTTC,CASSSSPPSSYEQYF
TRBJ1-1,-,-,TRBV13,TGTGCCAGCAGCTTAGGAGGGTGGGAGACTGAAGCTTTCTTT,CASSLGGWETEAFF
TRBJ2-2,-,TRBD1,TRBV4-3,TGCGCCAGCAGCCAAGGGGGGCCAGGGGGTACCGGGGAGCTGTTTTTT,CASSQGGPGGTGELFF
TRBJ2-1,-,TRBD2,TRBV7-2,TGTGCCAGCAGCTTCATAGCGGGAGTGGGCTACAATGAGCAGTTCTTC,CASSFIAGVGYNEQFF
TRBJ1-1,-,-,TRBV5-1,TGCGCCAGCAGCTTCACGGGGGGCGCTTCCACTGAAGCTTTCTTT,CASSFTGGASTEAFF
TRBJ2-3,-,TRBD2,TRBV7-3,TGTGCCAGCAGCGCTACTAGCGGGAGGGCCTTTAGCACAGATACGCAGTATTTT,CASSATSGRAFSTDTQYF
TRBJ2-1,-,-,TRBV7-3,TGTGCCAGCAGCTTGGAGGAAAGCAATGAGCAGTTCTTC,CASSLEESNEQFF
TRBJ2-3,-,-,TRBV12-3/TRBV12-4,TGTGCCAGCAGTTTACAGGGCGCAGATACGCAGTATTTT,CASSLQGADTQYF
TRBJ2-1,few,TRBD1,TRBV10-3,TGTGCCATTGTGGACAGGGGGGACAATGAGCAGTTCTTC,CAIVDRGDNEQFF
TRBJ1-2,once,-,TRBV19,TGTGCCAGTAGTAGCCGCGGCAGCTCCGATCGTGGCTACACCTTC,CASSSRGSSDRGYTF
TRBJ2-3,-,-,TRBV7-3,TGTGCCAGCAGCTTAGGGGCGGGGAACACAGATACGCAGTATTTT,CASSLGAGNTDTQYF
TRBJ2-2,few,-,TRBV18,TGTGCCAGCTCACCCCGACAGCAGAACACCGGGGAGCTGTTTTTT,CASSPRQQNTGELFF
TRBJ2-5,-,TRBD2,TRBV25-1,TGTGCCAGCAGTGTACTAGCGGGAGGGGTTCGGGGAGAGACCCAGTACTTC,CASSVLAGGVRGETQYF
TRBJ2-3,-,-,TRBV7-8,TGTGCCAGCAGCTCGACTATAAGCACAGATACGCAGTATTTT,CASSSTISTDTQYF
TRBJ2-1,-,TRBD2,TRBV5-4,TGTGCCAGCAGCCCCCTAGCGGAGCCCCACAATGAGCAGTTCTTC,CASSPLAEPHNEQFF
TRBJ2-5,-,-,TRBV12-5,TGTGCTAGTGCCGCAGAGGGCGGGGAGACCCAGTACTTC,CASAAEGGETQYF
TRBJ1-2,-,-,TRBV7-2,TGTGCCAGCAGCTTCGGAGGGGCTAACTATGGCTACACCTTC,CASSFGGANYGYTF
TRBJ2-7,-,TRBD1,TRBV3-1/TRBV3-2,TGTGCCAGCAGCCAAGCGGGGACAGGGAACTACGAGCAGTACTTC,CASSQAGTGNYEQYF
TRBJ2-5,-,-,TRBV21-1,TGTGCCAGCAGCGCCCTAAGAGACCTTGAGGACAGGGAAAAAGAGACCCAGTACTTC,CASSALRDLEDREKETQYF
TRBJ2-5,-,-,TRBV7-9,TGTGCCAGCAACACCCTAGGCCCGGCAGAGACCCAGTACTTC,CASNTLGPAETQYF
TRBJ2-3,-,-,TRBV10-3,TGTGCCATCAGTGGAGGCAGGGTCACAGATACGCAGTATTTT,CAISGGRVTDTQYF
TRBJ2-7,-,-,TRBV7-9,TGTGCCAGCAGCTTATCCACAGGATCTGCAGGCGAGCAGTACTTC,CASSLSTGSAGEQYF
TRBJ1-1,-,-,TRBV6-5,TGTGCCAGCAGTACCACACAGAACACTGAAGCTTTCTTT,CASSTTQNTEAFF
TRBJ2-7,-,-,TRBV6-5,TGTGCCAGCGGCGGCTACGAGCAGTACTTC,CASGGYEQYF
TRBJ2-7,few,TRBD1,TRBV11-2,TGTGCCAGCAGCTTAGCAGGGGGCGCGATCGGGGAGCAGTACTTC,CASSLAGGAIGEQYF
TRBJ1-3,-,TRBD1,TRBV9,TGTGCCAGCAGCGTTGGGACAGCCTCGGGAAACACCATATATTTT,CASSVGTASGNTIYF
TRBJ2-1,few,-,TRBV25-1,TGTGCCAGCAGTGGGTGGGACTGGGGGAATGAGCAGTTCTTC,CASSGWDWGNEQFF
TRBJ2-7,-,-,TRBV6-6,TGTGCCAGCAGTCCCCCGTGGTCCTACTCCTACGAGCAGTACTTC,CASSPPWSYSYEQYF
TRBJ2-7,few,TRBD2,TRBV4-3,TGCGCCAGCAGCCAAGGGACTAGCTCCTACGAGCAGTACTTC,CASSQGTSSYEQYF
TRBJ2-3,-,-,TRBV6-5,TGTGCCAGCAGTTTTGGGAGAGGGGATACGCAGTATTTT,CASSFGRGDTQYF
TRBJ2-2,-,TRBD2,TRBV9,TGTGCCAGCAGCGCCCGGGAACTAGCGGGAGCCACCGGGGAGCTGTTTTTT,CASSARELAGATGELFF
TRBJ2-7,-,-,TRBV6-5,TGTGCCAGCAGTTATGATGCTGGGCACTCCTACGAGCAGTACTTC,CASSYDAGHSYEQYF
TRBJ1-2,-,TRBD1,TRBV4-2,TGTGCCAGCAGCCAAGGGGACAGGGTGAACTATGGCTACACCTTC,CASSQGDRVNYGYTF
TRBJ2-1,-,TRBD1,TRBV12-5,TGTGCTAGTGGTTTGGGGACAGGGAACTCCTACAATGAGCAGTTCTTC,CASGLGTGNSYNEQFF
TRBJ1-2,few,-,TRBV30,TGTGCCTGGAGTGTGGGGGGAGGGGGAGGCTACACCTTC,CAWSVGGGGGYTF
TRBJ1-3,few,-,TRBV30,TGTGCCTGGAGTATATTAGGAAACACCATATATTTT,CAWSILGNTIYF
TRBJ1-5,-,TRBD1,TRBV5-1,TGCGCCAGCAGCCCCGGGACAGAAGATCAGCCCCAGCATTTT,CASSPGTEDQPQHF
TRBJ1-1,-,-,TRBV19,TGTGCCAGTATTCAGGGCGCAAGAATAAATGAAGCTTTCTTT,CASIQGARINEAFF
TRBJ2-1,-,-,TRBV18,TGTGCCAGCTCAGGGACTCCCTCCTACAATGAGCAGTTCTTC,CASSGTPSYNEQFF
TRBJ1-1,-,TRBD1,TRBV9,TGTGCCAGCAGCGTGGGACAGCTGAACACTGAAGCTTTCTTT,CASSVGQLNTEAFF
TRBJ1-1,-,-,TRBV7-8,TGTGCCAGCAGCTTAGTTACGGGAATGGCCACTGAAGCTTTCTTT,CASSLVTGMATEAFF
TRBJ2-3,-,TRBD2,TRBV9,TGTGCCAGCACCCACCACGGGACTAACACAGATACGCAGTATTTT,CASTHHGTNTDTQYF
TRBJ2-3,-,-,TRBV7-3,TGTGCCAGCAGCTTAAATTCAGTCGGCACAGATACGCAGTATTTT,CASSLNSVGTDTQYF
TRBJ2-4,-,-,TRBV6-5,TGTGCCAGTACAACAGGCGCCAAAAACATTCAGTACTTC,CASTTGAKNIQYF
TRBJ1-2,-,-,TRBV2,TGTGCCAGCAGTGAAGCGGGAGGGGCGGACTATGGCTACACCTTC,CASSEAGGADYGYTF
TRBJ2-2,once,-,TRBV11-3,TGTGCCAGCAGTTCCCGACTAGATTCGGGTTCGACCACCGGGGAGCTGTTTTTT,CASSSRLDSGSTTGELFF
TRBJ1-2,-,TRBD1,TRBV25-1,TGTGCCAGCAGTGAATACTGGGACAGTAACCGGTGGGGCTACACCTTC,CASSEYWDSNRWGYTF
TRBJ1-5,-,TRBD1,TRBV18,TGTGCCAGCTCACCAGGGACAGGTTACAATCAGCCCCAGCATTTT,CASSPGTGYNQPQHF
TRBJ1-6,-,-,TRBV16,TGTGCCAGCAGCCAAATATCGGGGAGGACTCTCCACTTT,CASSQISGRTLHF
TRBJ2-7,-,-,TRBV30,TGTGCCTGGAGAACTACGAACAGGGCCTACGAGCAGTACTTC,CAWRTTNRAYEQYF